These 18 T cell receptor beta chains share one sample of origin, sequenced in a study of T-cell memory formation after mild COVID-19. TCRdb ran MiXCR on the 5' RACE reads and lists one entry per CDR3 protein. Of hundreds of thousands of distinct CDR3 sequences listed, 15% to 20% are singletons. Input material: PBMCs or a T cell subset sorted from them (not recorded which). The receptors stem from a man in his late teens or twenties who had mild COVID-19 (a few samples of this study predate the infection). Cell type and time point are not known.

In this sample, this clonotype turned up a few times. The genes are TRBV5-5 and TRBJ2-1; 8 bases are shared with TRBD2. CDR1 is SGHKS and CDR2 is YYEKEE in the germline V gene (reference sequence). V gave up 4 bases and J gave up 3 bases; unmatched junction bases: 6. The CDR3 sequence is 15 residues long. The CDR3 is CASSAGLENYNEQFF. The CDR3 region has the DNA TGTGCCAGCAGCGCGGGACTAGAGAACTACAATGAGCAGTTCTTC.

The CDR3: CASRDTNSYEQYV. In DNA, the CDR3 is TGTGCCAGCAGGGACACCAACTCCTACGAGCAGTACGTC. V usage is TRBV28 and J usage is TRBJ2-7; weak D call: TRBD1 (5 bases). The V end was cut by 6 bases, the J end by 0 bases, with 9 bases between. CDR1 is MDHEN and CDR2 is SYDVKM in the germline V gene. CDR3 size: 13 residues.

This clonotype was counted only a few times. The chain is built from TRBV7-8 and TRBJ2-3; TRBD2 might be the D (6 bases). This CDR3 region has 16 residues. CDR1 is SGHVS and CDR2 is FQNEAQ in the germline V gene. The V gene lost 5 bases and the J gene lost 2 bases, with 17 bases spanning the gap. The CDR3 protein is CASSMTERAPTDTQYF. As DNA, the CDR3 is TGTGCCAGCAGCATGACCGAGCGGGCTCCCACAGATACGCAGTATTTT.

The CDR3 protein is CASSQDRRSNTEAFF. CDR3 nucleotide sequence: TGCGCCAGCAGCCAAGACAGGAGATCGAACACTGAAGCTTTCTTT. The chain combines TRBV4-3 with TRBJ1-1; D gene ambiguous. Trimming removed 0 bases from V and 1 base from J, with 9 bases in between. In germline, CDR1 is LGHNA, CDR2 YSLEER. The CDR3 length is 15 residues.

The CDR3 is CASSPGQGVGSDTQYF. The CDR3 DNA reads TGTGCCAGCAGCCCAGGACAGGGGGTTGGGAGTGATACGCAGTATTTT. The chain has TRBV11-3 and TRBJ2-3, with 10 bases aligning to TRBD1. CDR1 is SGHNT and CDR2 is YENEEA in the germline V gene. The CDR3 runs to 16 residues. V trimming: 5 bases; J trimming: 6 bases; junction bases outside the gene matches: 11.

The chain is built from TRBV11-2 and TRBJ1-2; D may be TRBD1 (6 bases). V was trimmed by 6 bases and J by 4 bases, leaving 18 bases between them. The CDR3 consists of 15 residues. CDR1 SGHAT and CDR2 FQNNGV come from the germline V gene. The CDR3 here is CASRRLSRGGYGYTF. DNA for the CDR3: TGTGCCAGCAGACGACTCTCCAGGGGTGGCTATGGCTACACCTTC.

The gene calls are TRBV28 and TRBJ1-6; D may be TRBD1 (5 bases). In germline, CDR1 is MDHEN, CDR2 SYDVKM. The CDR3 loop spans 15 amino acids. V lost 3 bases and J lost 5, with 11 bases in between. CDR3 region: CASSFLGVNNSPLHF. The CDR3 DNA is TGTGCCAGCAGTTTTCTGGGGGTTAATAATTCACCCCTCCACTTT.

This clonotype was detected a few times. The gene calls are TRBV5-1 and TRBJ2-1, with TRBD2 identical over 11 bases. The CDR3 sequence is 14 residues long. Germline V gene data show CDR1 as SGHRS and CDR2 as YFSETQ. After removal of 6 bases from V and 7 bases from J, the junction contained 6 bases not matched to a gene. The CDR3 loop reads CASNAGTSGNEQFF. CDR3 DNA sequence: TGCGCCAGCAACGCCGGGACTAGCGGAAATGAGCAGTTCTTC.

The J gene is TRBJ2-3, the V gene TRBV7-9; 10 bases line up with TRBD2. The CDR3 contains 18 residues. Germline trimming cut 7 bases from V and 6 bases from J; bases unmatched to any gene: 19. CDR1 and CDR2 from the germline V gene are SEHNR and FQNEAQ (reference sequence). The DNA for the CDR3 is TGTGCCAGCAAAAAGAATTGGGCTAGCGGGGGACGGTTGGATACGCAGTATTTT. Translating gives CASKKNWASGGRLDTQYF.

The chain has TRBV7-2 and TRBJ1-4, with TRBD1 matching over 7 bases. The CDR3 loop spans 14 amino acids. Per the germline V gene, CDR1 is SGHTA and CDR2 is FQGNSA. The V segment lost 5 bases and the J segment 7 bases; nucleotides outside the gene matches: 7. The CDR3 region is CASSPAGGGEKLFF. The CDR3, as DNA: TGTGCCAGCAGCCCCGCAGGGGGAGGTGAAAAACTGTTTTTT.

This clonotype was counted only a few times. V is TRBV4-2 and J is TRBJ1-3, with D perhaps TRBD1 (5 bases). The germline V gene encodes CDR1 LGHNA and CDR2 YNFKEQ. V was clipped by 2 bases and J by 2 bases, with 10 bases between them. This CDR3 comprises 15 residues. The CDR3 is CASSQPPGPGNTIYF. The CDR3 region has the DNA TGTGCCAGCAGCCAACCGCCGGGACCTGGAAACACCATATATTTT.

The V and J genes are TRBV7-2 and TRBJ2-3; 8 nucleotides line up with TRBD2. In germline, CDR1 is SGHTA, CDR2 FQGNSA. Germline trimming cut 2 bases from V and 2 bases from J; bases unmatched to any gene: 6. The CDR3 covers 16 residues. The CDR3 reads CASSLRAGGPTDTQYF. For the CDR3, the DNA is TGTGCCAGCAGCTTACGCGCGGGGGGCCCCACAGATACGCAGTATTTT.

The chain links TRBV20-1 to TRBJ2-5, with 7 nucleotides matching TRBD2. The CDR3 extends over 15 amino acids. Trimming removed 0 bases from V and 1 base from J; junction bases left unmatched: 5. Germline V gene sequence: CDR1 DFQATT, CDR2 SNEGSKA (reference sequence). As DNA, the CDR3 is TGCAGTGCTAGAGATTTCCTAGCGGCCCAAGAGACCCAGTACTTC. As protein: CSARDFLAAQETQYF.

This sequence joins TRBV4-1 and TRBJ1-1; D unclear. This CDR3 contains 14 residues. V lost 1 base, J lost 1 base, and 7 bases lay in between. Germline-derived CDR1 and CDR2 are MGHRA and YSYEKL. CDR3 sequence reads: CASSQVSWNTEAFF. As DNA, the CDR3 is TGCGCCAGCAGCCAAGTAAGTTGGAACACTGAAGCTTTCTTT.

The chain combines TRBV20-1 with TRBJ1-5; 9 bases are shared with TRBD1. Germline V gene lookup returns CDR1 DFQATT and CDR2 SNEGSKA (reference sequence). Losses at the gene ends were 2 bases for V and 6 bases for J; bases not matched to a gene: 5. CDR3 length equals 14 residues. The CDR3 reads CSARSGQGGQPQHF. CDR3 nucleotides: TGCAGTGCTAGATCGGGACAGGGAGGTCAGCCCCAGCATTTT.

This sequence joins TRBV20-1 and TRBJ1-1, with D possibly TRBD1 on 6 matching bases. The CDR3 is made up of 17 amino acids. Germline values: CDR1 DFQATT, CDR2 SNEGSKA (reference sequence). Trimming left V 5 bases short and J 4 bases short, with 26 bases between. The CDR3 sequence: CSAGGLGGGGFGTEAFF. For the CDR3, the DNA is TGCAGTGCTGGGGGTCTTGGGGGGGGCGGTTTTGGCACTGAAGCTTTCTTT.

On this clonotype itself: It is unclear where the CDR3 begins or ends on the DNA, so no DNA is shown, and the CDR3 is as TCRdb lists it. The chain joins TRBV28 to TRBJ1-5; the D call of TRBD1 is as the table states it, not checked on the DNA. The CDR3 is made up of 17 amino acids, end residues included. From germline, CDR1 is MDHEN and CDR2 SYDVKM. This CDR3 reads CASSFWRGAEYNQPQHF.

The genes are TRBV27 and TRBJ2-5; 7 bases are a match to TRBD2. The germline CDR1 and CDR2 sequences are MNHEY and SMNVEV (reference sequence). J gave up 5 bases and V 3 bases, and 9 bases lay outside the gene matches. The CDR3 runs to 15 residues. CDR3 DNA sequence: TGTGCCAGCAGTTTTACCGGGAGGCGTGAGGAGACCCAGTACTTC. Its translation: CASSFTGRREETQYF.